A single sample gave rise to the 19 T cell receptor beta chains below, sequenced in a study of blood T cell repertoires in COVID-19. TCRdb keeps only in-frame clones here, not all; method: immunoSEQ multiplex PCR. The table lists approximately 500,000 clones, roughly 85% of them singletons. The sequenced sample was peripheral blood. The receptors originated from a human donor in a cohort sampled during active COVID-19.

The chain recombines TRBV19 with TRBJ1-2, with 10 bases that match TRBD1. Germline assignment: CDR1 LNHDA and CDR2 SQIVND (reference sequence). The CDR3 extends over 17 amino acids. J was trimmed by 7 bases and V by 1 base; bases with no gene match: 12. The CDR3 protein is CASSIAPGTGAGGGYTF. CDR3 nucleotide sequence: TGTGCCAGTAGTATAGCCCCCGGGACAGGGGCTGGTGGTGGCTACACCTTC.

This clone was seen only once. The chain couples TRBV28 to TRBJ1-2; D might be TRBD1 (5 bases). This CDR3 region has 13 residues. The V gene lost 4 bases and the J gene lost 2 bases, with 8 bases spanning the gap. The V gene's germline CDR1 is MDHEN and CDR2 SYDVKM. CDR3 coding DNA: TGTGCCAGCAGTTCCAGGGCAAACTATGGCTACACCTTC. It yields the protein CASSSRANYGYTF.

The CDR3 region is CASRPLAGNEQYF. The CDR3 DNA reads as TGTGCCAGCAGACCCCTCGCGGGTAACGAGCAGTACTTC. V and J are TRBV6-5 and TRBJ2-7, with a tentative D call TRBD2 (5 bases). The CDR3 runs 13 residues. V shed 6 bases and J shed 5 bases, with 14 bases lying between them. CDR1 and CDR2 (germline): MNHEY, SVGAGI.

This clone was counted a few times. The V gene is TRBV7-3, the J gene TRBJ2-2; the D gene is possibly TRBD2 (6 bases). This CDR3 is built from 16 residues. V was cut by 5 bases and J by 5 bases, with 18 bases left in between. The germline V gene encodes CDR1 SGHTA and CDR2 FQGTGA. CDR3 sequence (DNA): TGTGCCAGCAGCCCCCTTCCGGGGGTACGAACCGGGGAGCTGTTTTTT. As protein: CASSPLPGVRTGELFF.

The rearrangement links TRBV27 to TRBJ2-3; no firm D call. This CDR3 spans 13 amino acids. Germline V gives CDR1 MNHEY, CDR2 SMNVEV (reference sequence). The ends were cut back, 3 bases at V and 0 bases at J, with 4 bases in the middle. The CDR3 here is CASSFFSTDTQYF. The DNA for the CDR3 is TGTGCCAGCAGTTTCTTTAGCACAGATACGCAGTATTTT.

The chain recombines TRBV9 with TRBJ2-3, with 10 bases lining up with TRBD2. Germline trimming cut 1 base from V and 2 bases from J; bases unmatched to any gene: 4. Germline CDR1 SGDLS, CDR2 YYNGEE. This CDR3 region has 16 residues. This chain's CDR3 is CASSVLAGANTDTQYF. In DNA form, the CDR3 reads TGTGCCAGCAGCGTACTAGCGGGAGCAAACACAGATACGCAGTATTTT.

The chain combines TRBV6-5 with TRBJ1-4; D gene ambiguous. The CDR3 extends over 15 amino acids. Germline V gene sequence: CDR1 MNHEY, CDR2 SVGAGI. Between the trimmed V and J ends, which lost 6 bases and 0 bases, there was a span of 11 bases. This CDR3 reads CASSPSHSTNEKLFF. The DNA of the CDR3 is TGTGCCAGCAGCCCCTCGCACTCAACTAATGAAAAACTGTTTTTT.

This clone was seen more than once but under ten times. The rearrangement uses TRBV9 and TRBJ2-5, with TRBD2 as a possible D gene (5 bases). CDR3 size: 13 residues. V lost 2 bases and J lost 6, with 11 bases in between. The V gene's germline CDR1 is SGDLS and CDR2 YYNGEE. CDR3 sequence (DNA): TGTGCCAGCAGCGTCGGGGTCGAACAGACCCAGTACTTC. Amino acid sequence: CASSVGVEQTQYF. Looking up the rest from reference TRBV9 and TRBJ2-5 gives the full variable domain: DSGVTQTPKHLITATGQRVTLRCSPRSGDLSVYWYQQSLDQGLQFLIQYYNGEERAKGNILERFSAQQFPDLHSELNLSSLELGDSALYFCASSVGVEQTQYFGPGTRLLVL.

The J gene is TRBJ2-3, the V gene TRBV19; 7 nucleotides agree with TRBD1. The CDR3 runs to 13 residues. Germline CDR1 reads LNHDA; CDR2 reads SQIVND (reference sequence). The J segment lost 6 bases and the V segment lost 7 bases, leaving 7 bases of the junction unmatched. The CDR3 DNA reads TGTGCCAGTAAGGGACAGATATACGATACGCAGTATTTT. Its translation: CASKGQIYDTQYF.

This chain connects TRBV5-4 to TRBJ2-3; the D gene is possibly TRBD2 (5 bases). This CDR3 has 15 amino acids. Germline loops: CDR1 SGHNT, CDR2 YYREEE (reference sequence). The V gene lost 4 bases and the J gene lost 0 bases, with 12 bases spanning the gap. CDR3 sequence reads: CASSGRGGSTDTQYF. The CDR3 region has the DNA TGTGCCAGCAGCGGACGTGGCGGGAGCACAGATACGCAGTATTTT.

This clone has a single count. This CDR3 is also generated by other DNA sequences in the sample. The chain has TRBV30 and TRBJ2-7, with D hard to call. The ends were cut back, 3 bases at V and 4 bases at J, with 7 bases in the middle. CDR1 GTSNPN and CDR2 SVGIG come from the germline V gene (reference sequence). This CDR3 has 11 residues. The CDR3 protein is CAWSSQYEQYF. As DNA, the CDR3 is TGTGCCTGGAGCAGTCAGTACGAGCAGTACTTC.

The CDR3, as DNA: TGTGCCAGTAGTATTCTCAGGGACACTGAAGCTTTCTTT. The encoded protein is CASSILRDTEAFF. The chain is built from TRBV19 and TRBJ1-1; D is possibly TRBD1 (5 bases). V was clipped by 3 bases and J by 3 bases, with 8 bases between them. This CDR3 has 13 residues. Germline V gives CDR1 LNHDA, CDR2 SQIVND (reference sequence).

This chain connects TRBV11-3 to TRBJ2-4, with 12 nucleotides matching TRBD2. J gave up 4 bases and V 5 bases, and 3 bases lay outside the gene matches. This CDR3 region has 15 residues. CDR1 and CDR2 (germline): SGHNT, YENEEA. CDR3: CASSPGTSGKNIQYF. CDR3 coding DNA: TGTGCCAGCAGCCCCGGGACTAGCGGGAAAAACATTCAGTACTTC.

The count of this clone is one. The chain uses TRBV9 and TRBJ1-2, with D possibly being TRBD1 (5 bases). The germline CDR1 and CDR2 sequences are SGDLS and YYNGEE. Trimming cost V 0 bases and J 0 bases, with 9 bases left between them. The CDR3 runs to 15 residues. In DNA form, the CDR3 reads TGTGCCAGCAGCGTAGGGGGCCGTTCTAACTATGGCTACACCTTC. Translation: CASSVGGRSNYGYTF.

The V gene is TRBV10-3, the J gene TRBJ2-7; 10 nucleotides align to TRBD2. The germline V gene encodes CDR1 ENHRY and CDR2 SYGVKD. V shed 2 bases and J 2 bases; nucleotides not matched to a gene: 3. The CDR3 is made up of 15 amino acids. The CDR3 region is CAISERTSGTYEQYF. The CDR3 coding sequence is TGTGCCATCAGTGAGAGGACTAGCGGCACCTACGAGCAGTACTTC.

The chain carries TRBV5-1 and TRBJ2-2, with 8 nucleotides matching TRBD2. V gave up 4 bases and J gave up 0 bases; unmatched junction bases: 2. Germline V gene data show CDR1 as SGHRS and CDR2 as YFSETQ. The CDR3 has 15 amino acids. CDR3 coding DNA: TGCGCCAGCAGCCCGGGACTAGCGAACACCGGGGAGCTGTTTTTT. Its translation is CASSPGLANTGELFF. Supplemented by reference TRBV5-1 and TRBJ2-2, the full variable domain reads KAGVTQTPRYLIKTRGQQVTLSCSPISGHRSVSWYQQTPGQGLQFLFEYFSETQRNKGNFPGRFSGRQFSNSRSEMNVSTLELGDSALYLCASSPGLANTGELFFGEGSRLTVL.

The chain recombines TRBV19 with TRBJ2-2; 7 positions agree with TRBD1. The V and J ends lost 6 bases and 4 bases, in that order; junction bases with no gene match: 5. This CDR3 contains 14 residues. Germline lookup yields CDR1 LNHDA and CDR2 SQIVND (reference sequence). DNA of the CDR3: TGTGCCAGTAGGGACAGGACTCTCACCGGGGAGCTGTTTTTT. This translates into CASRDRTLTGELFF.

The sample holds many counts of this clone. The V and J genes are TRBV27 and TRBJ1-2; D gene ambiguous. Germline-derived CDR1 and CDR2 are MNHEY and SMNVEV (reference sequence). The CDR3 loop spans 14 amino acids. The V gene lost 3 bases and the J gene lost 4 bases, with 12 bases spanning the gap. The CDR3 spells CASSFSGVRYGYTF. CDR3 nucleotide sequence: TGTGCCAGCAGTTTTTCCGGGGTACGCTATGGCTACACCTTC.

V gene TRBV3-1 (or the pseudogene TRBV3-2) combines with J gene TRBJ2-5, with 9 bases that match TRBD1. Germline CDR1 is LGHDT and CDR2 is YNNKEL (reference sequence). Unmatched junction bases numbered 6, after V lost 3 bases and J lost 4 bases. The CDR3 totals 15 residues. The CDR3 bases are TGTGCCAGCAGCCAGACAGGGGGGGTCGGAGAGACCCAGTACTTC. This sequence encodes CASSQTGGVGETQYF.